The source of this T cell receptor (beta chain) is a study of T-cell reconstitution after alpha-beta-depleted transplantation in children. Preparing the TCRbeta library involved the use of unique molecular identifiers. One entry per CDR3 protein results from TCRdb running MiXCR on the PCR reads. The sample lists over 45,000 distinct CDR3 sequences; 40% to 55% were seen once. Germline CDR1 and CDR2: SGHTS and YDEGEE. Trimming stripped 4 bases from V and 3 bases from J, with 13 bases between. The CDR3 length is 15 residues. The source was PBMCs, mostly from graft donor cells, collected 360 days after TCRalphabeta/CD19-depleted stem cell transplant. The receptor was isolated from a male patient aged 10 to 17 who had a stem cell transplant for acute lymphoblastic leukemia, so the T cells may come from the graft donor. This sequence joins TRBV5-8 and TRBJ2-2, with D possibly being TRBD1 (6 bases). CDR3 sequence reads: CASSLDRWYTGELFF. CDR3 in DNA: TGTGCCAGCAGCCTTGACAGGTGGTACACCGGGGAGCTGTTTTTT.